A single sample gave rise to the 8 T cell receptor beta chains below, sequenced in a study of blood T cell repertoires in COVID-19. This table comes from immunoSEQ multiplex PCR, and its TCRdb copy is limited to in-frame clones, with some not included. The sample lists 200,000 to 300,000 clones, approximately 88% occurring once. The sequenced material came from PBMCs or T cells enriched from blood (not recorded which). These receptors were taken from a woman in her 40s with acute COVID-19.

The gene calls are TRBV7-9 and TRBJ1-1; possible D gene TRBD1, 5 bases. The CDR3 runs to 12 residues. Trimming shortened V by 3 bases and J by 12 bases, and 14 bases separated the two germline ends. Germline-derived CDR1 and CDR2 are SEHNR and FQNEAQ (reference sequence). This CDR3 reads CASSLGGKSSFF. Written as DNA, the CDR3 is TGTGCCAGCAGCTTGGGGGGAAAGTCTTCTTTCTTT. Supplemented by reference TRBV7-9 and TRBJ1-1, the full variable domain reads DTGVSQNPRHKITKRGQNVTFRCDPISEHNRLYWYRQTLGQGPEFLTYFQNEAQLEKSRLLSDRFSAERPKGSFSTLEIQRTEQGDSAMYLCASSLGGKSSFFGQGTRLTVV.

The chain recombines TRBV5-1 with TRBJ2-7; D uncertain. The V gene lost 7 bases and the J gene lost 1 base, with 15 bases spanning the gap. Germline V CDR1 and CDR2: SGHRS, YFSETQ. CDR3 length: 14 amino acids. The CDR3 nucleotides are TGCGCCAGCCAACTTGACACCGTTTCCTACGAGCAGTACTTC. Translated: CASQLDTVSYEQYF.

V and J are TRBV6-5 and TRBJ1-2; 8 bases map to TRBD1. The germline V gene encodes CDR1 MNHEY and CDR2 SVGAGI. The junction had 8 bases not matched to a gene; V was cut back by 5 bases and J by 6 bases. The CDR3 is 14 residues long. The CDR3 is CASSRTGQYDGYTF. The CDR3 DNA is TGTGCCAGCAGTCGGACAGGGCAGTACGATGGCTACACCTTC.

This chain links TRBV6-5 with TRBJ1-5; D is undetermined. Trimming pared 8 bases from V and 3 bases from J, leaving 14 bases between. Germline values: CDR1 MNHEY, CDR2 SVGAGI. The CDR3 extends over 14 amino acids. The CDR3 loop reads CASSTRPINQPQHF. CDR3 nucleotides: TGTGCCAGCTCAACCAGGCCGATCAATCAGCCCCAGCATTTT.

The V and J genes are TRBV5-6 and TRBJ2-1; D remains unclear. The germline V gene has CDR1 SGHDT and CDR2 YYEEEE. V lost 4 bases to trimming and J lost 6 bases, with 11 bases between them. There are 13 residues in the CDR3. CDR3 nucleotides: TGTGCCAGCAGCGGTATAGTTCCCAATGAGCAGTTCTTC. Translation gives CASSGIVPNEQFF.

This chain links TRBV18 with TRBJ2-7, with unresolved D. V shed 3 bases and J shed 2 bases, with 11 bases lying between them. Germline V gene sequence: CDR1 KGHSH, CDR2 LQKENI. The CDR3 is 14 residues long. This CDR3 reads CASSPRGPAYEQYV. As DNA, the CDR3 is TGTGCCAGCTCACCGAGAGGTCCAGCCTACGAGCAGTACGTC.

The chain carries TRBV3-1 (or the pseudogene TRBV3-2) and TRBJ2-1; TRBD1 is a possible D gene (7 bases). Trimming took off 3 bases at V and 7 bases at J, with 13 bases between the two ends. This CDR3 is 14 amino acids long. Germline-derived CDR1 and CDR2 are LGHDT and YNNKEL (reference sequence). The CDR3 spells CASSHMPGGNEQFF. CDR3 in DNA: TGTGCCAGCAGCCACATGCCAGGGGGGAATGAGCAGTTCTTC.

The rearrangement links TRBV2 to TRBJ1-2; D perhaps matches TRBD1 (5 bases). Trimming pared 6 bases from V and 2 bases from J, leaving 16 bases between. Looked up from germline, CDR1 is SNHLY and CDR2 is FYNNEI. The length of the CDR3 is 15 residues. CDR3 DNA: TGTGCCAGCAGGTCCCGGGGGGGGGAAAACTATGGCTACACCTTC. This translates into CASRSRGGENYGYTF.